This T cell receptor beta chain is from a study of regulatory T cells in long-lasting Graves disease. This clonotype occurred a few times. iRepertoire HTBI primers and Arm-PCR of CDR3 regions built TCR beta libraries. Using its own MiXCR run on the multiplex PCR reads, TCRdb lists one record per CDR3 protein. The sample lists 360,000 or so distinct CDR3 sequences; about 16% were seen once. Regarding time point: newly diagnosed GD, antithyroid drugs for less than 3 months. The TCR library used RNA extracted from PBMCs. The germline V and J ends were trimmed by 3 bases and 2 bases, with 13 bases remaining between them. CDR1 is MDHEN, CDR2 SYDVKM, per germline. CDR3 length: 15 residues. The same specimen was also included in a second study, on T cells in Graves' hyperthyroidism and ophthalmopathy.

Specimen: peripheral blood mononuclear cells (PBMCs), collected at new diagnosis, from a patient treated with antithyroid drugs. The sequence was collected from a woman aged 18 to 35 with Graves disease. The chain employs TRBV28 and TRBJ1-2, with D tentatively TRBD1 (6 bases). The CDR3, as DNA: TGTGCCAGCAGTTTCCCGCAGGGGAGGAACTATGGCTACACCTTC. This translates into CASSFPQGRNYGYTF.